Each of the 18 T cell receptor beta chains below was sequenced from the same sample in a study of response to subunit inactivated influenza vaccine. TCRdb re-called the RT-PCR reads through MiXCR, storing one row per CDR3 protein. The sample holds about 500,000 distinct CDR3 sequences, 15% to 20% seen once. The material sequenced was CD4+ T cells sorted from PBMCs, taken around 2 years after vaccination. The receptors here all came from a man aged 50 to 69 who received an inactivated influenza vaccine.

This chain joins TRBV10-3 and TRBJ2-1; TRBD2 aligns across 8 bases. The CDR3 consists of 15 residues. The V gene end was trimmed by 2 bases and the J gene end by 7 bases; junction bases not matched to a gene: 7. Germline V CDR1 and CDR2: ENHRY, SYGVKD. The CDR3 DNA is TGTGCCATCAGTGAGCGGGAGGGGAGATGGAATGAGCAGTTCTTC. This translates into CAISEREGRWNEQFF.

The V gene is TRBV20-1, the J gene TRBJ2-7; 8 positions agree with TRBD1. This CDR3 has 13 residues. V gave up 6 bases and J gave up 7 bases; unmatched junction bases: 11. Germline V gene sequence: CDR1 DFQATT, CDR2 SNEGSKA (reference sequence). The CDR3 is CSATDRGRGEQYF. CDR3 bases: TGCAGTGCAACCGACAGGGGACGGGGAGAGCAGTACTTC.

This chain joins TRBV5-6 and TRBJ2-1; 9 bases align to TRBD1. Germline loops: CDR1 SGHDT, CDR2 YYEEEE. The CDR3 totals 15 residues. The trim removed 5 bases at V and 4 bases at J, leaving 7 bases unmatched. The CDR3 is CASRTPGTGYNEQFF. The DNA of the CDR3 is TGTGCCAGCAGGACCCCCGGGACAGGGTACAATGAGCAGTTCTTC.

The J gene is TRBJ2-1, the V gene TRBV11-1, with D possibly being TRBD1 or TRBD2 (5 bases each). Trimming shortened V by 5 bases and J by 2 bases, and 28 bases separated the two germline ends. Germline loops: CDR1 SGHAT, CDR2 FQDESV (reference sequence). The CDR3 sequence is 20 residues long. Here the CDR3 DNA reads TGTGCCAGCAGCCCCAGTTTAAGGATTTGGCCAAGGGACCCCTACAATGAGCAGTTCTTC. Translation: CASSPSLRIWPRDPYNEQFF. Drawing the rest from reference TRBV11-1 and TRBJ2-1, the complete variable domain is EAEVAQSPRYKITEKSQAVAFWCDPISGHATLYWYRQILGQGPELLVQFQDESVVDDSQLPKDRFSAERLKGVDSTLKIQPAELGDSAMYLCASSPSLRIWPRDPYNEQFFGPGTRLTVL.

Written as DNA, the CDR3 is TGCGCCAGCAGCTTGGCAGGCGTTGCAACTAATGAAAAACTGTTTTTT. It encodes CASSLAGVATNEKLFF. This chain joins TRBV5-1 and TRBJ1-4, with no clear D. CDR1 SGHRS and CDR2 YFSETQ come from the germline V gene. Trimming took 0 bases from V and 0 from J, leaving 9 bases between them. The length of the CDR3 is 16 residues.

In this sample, this clonotype turned up a few times. This rearrangement joins TRBV7-2 to TRBJ2-3; 7 bases line up with TRBD1. The ends lost 5 bases at V and 2 bases at J; junction bases unmatched: 10. The length of the CDR3 is 16 residues. Looked up from germline, CDR1 is SGHTA and CDR2 is FQGNSA. CDR3 in DNA: TGTGCCAGCAGCGCATCAAGGACAGGCCTCACAGATACGCAGTATTTT. Its protein is CASSASRTGLTDTQYF.

The V and J genes are TRBV12-3 or TRBV12-4 and TRBJ2-1, with D perhaps matching TRBD1 (5 bases). The CDR3 extends over 15 amino acids. V shed 2 bases and J shed 10 bases, with 18 bases lying between them. CDR3 DNA sequence: TGTGCCAGCAGTTTAAGGACATGGTATGCTTGGGAGCAGTTCTTC. This translates into CASSLRTWYAWEQFF.

This clonotype came up a few times. This chain connects TRBV5-1 to TRBJ2-5, with D unclear. This CDR3 has 13 amino acids. The germline V gene has CDR1 SGHRS and CDR2 YFSETQ. Trimming removed 5 bases at V and 1 base at J, with 9 bases between. The CDR3 loop reads CASRRSFQETQYF. CDR3 coding DNA: TGCGCCAGCAGGCGTAGCTTCCAAGAGACCCAGTACTTC.

This chain connects TRBV5-6 to TRBJ2-2, with D uncertain. Deletions cut 1 base from V and 6 bases from J, with 7 bases between. This CDR3 region has 13 residues. The germline V gene has CDR1 SGHDT and CDR2 YYEEEE. The CDR3 region is CASSLTMPGELFF. The DNA of the CDR3 is TGTGCCAGCAGCTTGACGATGCCCGGGGAGCTGTTTTTT.

The genes are TRBV4-3 and TRBJ2-3, with D possibly matching TRBD2 (6 bases). From germline, CDR1 is LGHNA and CDR2 YSLEER. V lost 3 bases and J 2 bases, leaving 15 bases between the germline ends. This CDR3 has 16 residues. CDR3: CASSQAQAGPTDTQYF. CDR3 nucleotides: TGCGCCAGCAGCCAGGCCCAGGCGGGACCCACAGATACGCAGTATTTT.

This clonotype was picked up a small number of times. The rearrangement joins TRBV5-6 to TRBJ2-5, with 7 bases matching TRBD2. V lost 2 bases, J lost 2 bases, and 3 bases stayed unmatched. CDR1 is SGHDT, CDR2 YYEEEE, per germline. There are 14 residues in the CDR3. CDR3 sequence (DNA): TGTGCCAGCAGCTTTTGGGACTATCAAGAGACCCAGTACTTC. This translates into CASSFWDYQETQYF.

This clonotype showed up many times. This chain links TRBV29-1 with TRBJ2-1, with TRBD1 matching over 10 bases. Per germline, CDR1 SQVTM and CDR2 ANQGSEA. This CDR3 has 15 amino acids. Trimming cost V 6 bases and J 1 base; bases outside gene matches: 6. The DNA of the CDR3 is TGCAGCGTCGAGGGACAGGGGCGATCCTACAATGAGCAGTTCTTC. Encoded protein: CSVEGQGRSYNEQFF.

Only a few counts were recorded for this clonotype. This rearrangement joins TRBV10-1 to TRBJ2-1, with 12 bases that match TRBD2. The CDR3 has 15 residues. V gave up 4 bases and J gave up 9 bases; unmatched junction bases: 7. Germline CDR1 is WNHNN and CDR2 is SYGVQD (reference sequence). The CDR3 loop reads CASSGASGGAGEQFF. In DNA form, the CDR3 reads TGCGCCAGCAGTGGGGCTAGCGGGGGGGCCGGTGAGCAGTTCTTC.

The chain has TRBV10-3 and TRBJ2-5; no definite D call. The CDR3 totals 13 residues. Trimming stripped 8 bases from V and 4 bases from J, with 14 bases between. Per the germline V gene, CDR1 is ENHRY and CDR2 is SYGVKD. Here the CDR3 reads CAISISERETQYF. DNA for the CDR3: TGTGCCATCTCAATTTCCGAACGAGAGACCCAGTACTTC.

In this sample, this clonotype turned up many times. The chain couples TRBV5-1 to TRBJ2-7; tentatively, D is TRBD1 (5 bases). Trimming pared 6 bases from V and 0 bases from J, leaving 13 bases between. Germline loops: CDR1 SGHRS, CDR2 YFSETQ. This CDR3 comprises 14 residues. CDR3 DNA sequence: TGCGCCAGCACCCCGACAGAAGTCTCCTACGAGCAGTACTTC. Protein: CASTPTEVSYEQYF.

This clonotype came up a few times. The gene calls are TRBV5-1 and TRBJ2-1, with 9 bases aligning to TRBD1. CDR1 and CDR2 from the germline V gene are SGHRS and YFSETQ. Trimming cost V 5 bases and J 0 bases; bases outside gene matches: 6. This CDR3 spans 16 amino acids. The CDR3, as DNA: TGCGCCAGCAGTCAAGGACAGGGGAGCTCCTACAATGAGCAGTTCTTC. Protein product: CASSQGQGSSYNEQFF.

This clonotype was observed a few times. J is TRBJ1-1 and V is TRBV28; 7 nucleotides align to TRBD1. Trimming took 3 bases from V and 8 from J; bases not matched to a gene: 3. The CDR3 contains 12 residues. Germline V CDR1 and CDR2: MDHEN, SYDVKM. The CDR3 spells CASSFQTGEAFF. CDR3 bases: TGTGCCAGCAGTTTCCAGACAGGGGAAGCTTTCTTT.

This clonotype has a handful of counts. V gene TRBV5-6 combines with J gene TRBJ2-3, with a tentative D call TRBD1 (5 bases). The CDR3 is made up of 14 amino acids. V was clipped by 4 bases and J by 5 bases, with 14 bases between them. CDR1 and CDR2 from the germline V gene are SGHDT and YYEEEE. CDR3 loop: CASSLQALKDTQYF. CDR3 DNA sequence: TGTGCCAGCAGCCTACAGGCTTTGAAAGATACGCAGTATTTT.